Here is one TCR beta chain with its context. The data were taken from a study of CD8 T cells in Susac syndrome. CDR3 length: 15 residues. V dropped 2 bases and J dropped 0; count of bases not matched to a gene: 3. The germline V gene has CDR1 MDHEN and CDR2 SYDVKM. Multiple sclerosis controls were treatment-naive patients with stable or active relapsing-remitting disease. It was with random hexamers that about 0.45 to 1 ug RNA was reverse transcribed. With immunoSEQ multiplex PCR, TCR beta CDR3 was amplified across 54 Vbeta and 13 Jbeta. TCRdb itself ran the immunoSEQ multiplex PCR reads through MiXCR, one entry per CDR3 protein. The repertoire holds 100,000 to 150,000 distinct CDR3 sequences, with more than 80% as singletons.

The chain carries TRBV28 and TRBJ2-7, with TRBD1 matching 8 bases. The receptor's source is a human donor with multiple sclerosis. The sample comprised CD8+ T cells from PBMCs. DNA for the CDR3: TGTGCCAGCAGTTTACCCGGGACAGGCTCCTACGAGCAGTACTTC. It specifies CASSLPGTGSYEQYF. Full variable domain (outside the CDR3, taken from reference TRBV28 and TRBJ2-7): DVKVTQSSRYLVKRTGEKVFLECVQDMDHENMFWYRQDPGLGLRLIYFSYDVKMKEKGDIPEGYSVSREKKERFSLILESASTNQTSMYLCASSLPGTGSYEQYFGPGTRLTVT.